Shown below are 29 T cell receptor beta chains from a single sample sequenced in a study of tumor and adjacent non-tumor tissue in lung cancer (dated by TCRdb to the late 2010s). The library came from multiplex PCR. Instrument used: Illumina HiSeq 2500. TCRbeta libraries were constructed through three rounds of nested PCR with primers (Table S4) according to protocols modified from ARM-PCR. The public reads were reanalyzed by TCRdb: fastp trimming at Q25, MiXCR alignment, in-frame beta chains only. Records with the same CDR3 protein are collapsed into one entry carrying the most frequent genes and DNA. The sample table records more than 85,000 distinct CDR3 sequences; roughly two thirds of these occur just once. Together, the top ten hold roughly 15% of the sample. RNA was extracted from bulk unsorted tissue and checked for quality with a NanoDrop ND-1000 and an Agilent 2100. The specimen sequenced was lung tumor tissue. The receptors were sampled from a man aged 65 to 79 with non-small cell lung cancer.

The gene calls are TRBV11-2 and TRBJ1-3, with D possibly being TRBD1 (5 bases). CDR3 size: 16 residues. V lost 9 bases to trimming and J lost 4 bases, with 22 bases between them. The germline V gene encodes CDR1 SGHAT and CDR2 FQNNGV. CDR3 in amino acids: CASSPLRQGVGNTIYF. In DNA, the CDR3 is TGTGCCAGTAGCCCTCTCCGCCAAGGGGTCGGAAACACCATATATTTT.

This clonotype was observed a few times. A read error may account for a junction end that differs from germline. The CDR3 spells CASSEAPRYGGLFF. As DNA, the CDR3 is TGTGCCAGCAGCGAAGCGCCTAGGTATGGGGGGCTGTTTTTT. The chain combines TRBV6-1 with TRBJ2-2; D tentatively fits TRBD1 or TRBD2 (5 bases each). The CDR3 has 14 residues. The germline gives CDR1 MNHNS, CDR2 SASEGT.

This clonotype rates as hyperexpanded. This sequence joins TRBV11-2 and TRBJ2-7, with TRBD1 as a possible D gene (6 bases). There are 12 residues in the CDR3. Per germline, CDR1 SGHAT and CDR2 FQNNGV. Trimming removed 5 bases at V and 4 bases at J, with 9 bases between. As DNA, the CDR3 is TGTGCCAGCAGCCCCACAGGGTACGAGCAGTACTTC. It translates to CASSPTGYEQYF.

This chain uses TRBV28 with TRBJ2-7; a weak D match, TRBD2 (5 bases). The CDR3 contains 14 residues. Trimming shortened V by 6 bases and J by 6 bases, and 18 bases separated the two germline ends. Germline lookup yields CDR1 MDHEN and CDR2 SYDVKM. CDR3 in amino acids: CASRTGCVGSEQYF. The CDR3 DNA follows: TGTGCCAGCAGGACGGGGTGCGTTGGGAGCGAGCAGTACTTC.

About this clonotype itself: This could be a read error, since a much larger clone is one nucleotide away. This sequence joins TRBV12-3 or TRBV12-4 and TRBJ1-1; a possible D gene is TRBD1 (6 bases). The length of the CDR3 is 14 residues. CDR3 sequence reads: CASSFRGASTEAIF. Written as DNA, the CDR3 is TGTGCCAGCAGTTTTCGGGGGGCCAGCACTGAAGCTATCTTT.

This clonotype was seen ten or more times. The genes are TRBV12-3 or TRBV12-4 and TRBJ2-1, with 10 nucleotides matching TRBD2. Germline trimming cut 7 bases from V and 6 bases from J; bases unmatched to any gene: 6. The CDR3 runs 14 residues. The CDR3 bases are TGTGCCAGCACCTCTAGCGGGAGAGGCAATGAGCAGTTCTTC. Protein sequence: CASTSSGRGNEQFF.

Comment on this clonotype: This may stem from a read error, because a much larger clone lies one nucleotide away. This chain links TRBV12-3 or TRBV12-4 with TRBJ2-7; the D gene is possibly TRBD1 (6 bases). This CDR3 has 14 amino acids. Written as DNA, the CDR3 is TGTGCCAGCAGTCTTCAGGGGCTAAACTACGAGCACTACTTC. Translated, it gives CASSLQGLNYEHYF.

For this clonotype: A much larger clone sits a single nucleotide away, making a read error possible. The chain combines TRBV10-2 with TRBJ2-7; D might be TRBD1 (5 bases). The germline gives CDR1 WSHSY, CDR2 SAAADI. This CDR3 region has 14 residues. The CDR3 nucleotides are TGCGCCAGCAGTGAGTCGGGGCTCTCCTACGGGCAGTACTTC. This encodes CASSESGLSYGQYF.

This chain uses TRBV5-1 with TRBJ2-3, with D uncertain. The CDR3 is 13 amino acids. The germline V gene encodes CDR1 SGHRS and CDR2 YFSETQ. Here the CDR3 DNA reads TGCGCTGGCAGTGGGGAAACCACAGATACGCAGTATTTT. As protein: CAGSGETTDTQYF.

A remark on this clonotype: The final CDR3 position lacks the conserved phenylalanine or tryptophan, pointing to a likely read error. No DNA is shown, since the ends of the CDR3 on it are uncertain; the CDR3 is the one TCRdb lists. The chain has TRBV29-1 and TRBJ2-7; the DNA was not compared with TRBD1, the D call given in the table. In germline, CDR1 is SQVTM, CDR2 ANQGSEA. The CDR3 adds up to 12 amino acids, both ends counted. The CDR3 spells CSVGQGRYEQYL.

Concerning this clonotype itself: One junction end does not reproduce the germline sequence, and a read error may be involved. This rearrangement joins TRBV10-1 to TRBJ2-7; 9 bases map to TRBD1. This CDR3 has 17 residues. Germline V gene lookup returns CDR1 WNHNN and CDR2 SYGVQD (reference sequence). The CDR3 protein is CASSESRGTGMGYDQYF. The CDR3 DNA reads TGCGCCAGCAGTGAGTCGAGGGGGACAGGGATGGGCTACGACCAGTACTTC.

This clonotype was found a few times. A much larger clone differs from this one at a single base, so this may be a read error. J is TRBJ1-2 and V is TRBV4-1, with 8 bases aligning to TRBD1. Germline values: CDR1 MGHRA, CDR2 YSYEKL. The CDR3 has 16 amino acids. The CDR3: CANSQVGQGAGYGYTF. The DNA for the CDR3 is TGCGCCAACAGCCAAGTCGGGCAGGGGGCCGGGTATGGCTACACCTTC.

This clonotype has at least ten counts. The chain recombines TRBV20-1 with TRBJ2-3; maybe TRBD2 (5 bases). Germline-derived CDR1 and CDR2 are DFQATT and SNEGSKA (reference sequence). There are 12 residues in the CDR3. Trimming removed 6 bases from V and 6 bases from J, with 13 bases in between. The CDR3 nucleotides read TGCAGTGCCCTGAGGGTTGGGGATACGCAGTATTTT. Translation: CSALRVGDTQYF.

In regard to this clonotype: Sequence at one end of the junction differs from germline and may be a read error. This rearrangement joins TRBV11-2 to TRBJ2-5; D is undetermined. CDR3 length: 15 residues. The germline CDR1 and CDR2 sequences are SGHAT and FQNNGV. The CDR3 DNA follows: TGTGCCAGCAACTTAGGTCAAGACTACCAAGAGACCCAGTACTTC. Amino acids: CASNLGQDYQETQYF.

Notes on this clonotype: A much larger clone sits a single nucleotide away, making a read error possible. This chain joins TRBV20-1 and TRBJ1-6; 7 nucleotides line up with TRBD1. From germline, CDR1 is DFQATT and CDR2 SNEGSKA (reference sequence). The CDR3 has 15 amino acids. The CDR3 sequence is CSARPGTANNSPLYF. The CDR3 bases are TGCAGTGCTAGACCCGGGACAGCCAATAATTCACCCCTCTACTTT.

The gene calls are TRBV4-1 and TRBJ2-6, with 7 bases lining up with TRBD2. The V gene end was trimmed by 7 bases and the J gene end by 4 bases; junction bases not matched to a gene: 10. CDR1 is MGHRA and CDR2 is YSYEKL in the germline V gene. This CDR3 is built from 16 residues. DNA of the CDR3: TGCGCCAGCAACCATGATCGGCGGGGGGGGGCCAACGTCCTGACTTTC. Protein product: CASNHDRRGGANVLTF.

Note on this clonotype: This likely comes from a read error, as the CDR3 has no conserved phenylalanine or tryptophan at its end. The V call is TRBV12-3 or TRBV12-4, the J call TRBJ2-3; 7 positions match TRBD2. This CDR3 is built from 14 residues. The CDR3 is CTSGVSGGADTQYS. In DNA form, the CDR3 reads TGTACCAGCGGGGTCAGTGGAGGGGCAGATACGCAGTATTCT.

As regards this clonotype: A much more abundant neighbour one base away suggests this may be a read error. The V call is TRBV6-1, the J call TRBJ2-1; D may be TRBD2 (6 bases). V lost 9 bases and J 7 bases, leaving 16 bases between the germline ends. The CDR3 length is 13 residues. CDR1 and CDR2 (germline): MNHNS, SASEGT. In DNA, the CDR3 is TGTGCCAGGGGGCGGGACTGGAGGAATGAGCAGTTCTTC. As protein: CARGRDWRNEQFF.

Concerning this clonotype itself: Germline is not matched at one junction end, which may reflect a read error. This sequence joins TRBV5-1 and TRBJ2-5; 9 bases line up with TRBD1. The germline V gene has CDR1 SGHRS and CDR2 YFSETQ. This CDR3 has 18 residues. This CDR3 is CTSSLRPTGGGWQETQYF. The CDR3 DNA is TGCACCAGCAGCCTTCGACCCACAGGGGGCGGTTGGCAAGAGACCCAGTACTTC.

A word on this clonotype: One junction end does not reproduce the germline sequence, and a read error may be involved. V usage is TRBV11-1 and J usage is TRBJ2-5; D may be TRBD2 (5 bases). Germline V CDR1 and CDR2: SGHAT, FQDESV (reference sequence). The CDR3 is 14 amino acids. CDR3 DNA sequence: TGTGCTAGCAGATTAGCCACTAGGCAAGAGAGCCAGTACTTC. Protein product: CASRLATRQESQYF. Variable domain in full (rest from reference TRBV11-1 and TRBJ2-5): EAEVAQSPRYKITEKSQAVAFWCDPISGHATLYWYRQILGQGPELLVQFQDESVVDDSQLPKDRFSAERLKGVDSTLKIQPAELGDSAMYLCASRLATRQESQYFGPGTRLLVL.

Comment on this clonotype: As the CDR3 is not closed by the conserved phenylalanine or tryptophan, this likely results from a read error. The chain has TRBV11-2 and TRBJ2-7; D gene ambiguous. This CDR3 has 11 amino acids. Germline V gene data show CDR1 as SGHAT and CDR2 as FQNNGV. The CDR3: CASSLGQEQYY. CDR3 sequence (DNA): TGTGCCAGTAGCTTAGGGCAGGAGCAGTACTAC.

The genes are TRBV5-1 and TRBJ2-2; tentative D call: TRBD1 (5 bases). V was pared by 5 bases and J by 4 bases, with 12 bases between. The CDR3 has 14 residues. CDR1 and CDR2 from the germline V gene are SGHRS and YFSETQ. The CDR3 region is CASRDSLSTGELFF. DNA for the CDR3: TGCGCCAGCAGAGACAGCTTAAGCACCGGGGAGCTGTTTTTT.

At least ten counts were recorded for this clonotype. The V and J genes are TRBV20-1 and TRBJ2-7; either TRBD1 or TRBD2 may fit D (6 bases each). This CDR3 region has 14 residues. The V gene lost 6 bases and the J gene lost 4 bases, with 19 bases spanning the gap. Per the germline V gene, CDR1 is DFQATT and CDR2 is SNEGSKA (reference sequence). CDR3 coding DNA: TGCAGTGCAAGATTAGGGGGGAAAGGTTACGAGCAGTACTTC. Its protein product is CSARLGGKGYEQYF.

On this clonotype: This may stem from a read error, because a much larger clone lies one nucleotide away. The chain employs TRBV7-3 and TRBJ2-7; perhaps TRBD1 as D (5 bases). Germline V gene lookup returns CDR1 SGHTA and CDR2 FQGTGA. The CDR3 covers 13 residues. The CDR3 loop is CASNLYRNVEQYF. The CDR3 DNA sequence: TGTGCCAGCAACTTATACAGGAATGTCGAGCAGTACTTC.

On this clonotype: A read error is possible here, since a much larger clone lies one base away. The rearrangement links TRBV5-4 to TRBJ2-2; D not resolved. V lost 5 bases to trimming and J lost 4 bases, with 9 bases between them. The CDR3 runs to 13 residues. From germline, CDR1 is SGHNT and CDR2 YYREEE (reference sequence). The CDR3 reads CASRLDATGELFF. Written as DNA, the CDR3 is TGTGCCAGCAGGTTAGACGCCACCGGGGAGCTGTTTTTT.

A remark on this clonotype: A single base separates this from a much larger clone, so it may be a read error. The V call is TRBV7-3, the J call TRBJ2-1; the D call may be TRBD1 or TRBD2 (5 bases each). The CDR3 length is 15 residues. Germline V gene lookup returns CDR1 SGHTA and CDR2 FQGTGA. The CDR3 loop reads CASSPGTGSYNEHFF. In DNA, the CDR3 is TGTGCCAGCAGCCCAGGGACGGGCTCCTACAATGAGCACTTCTTC.

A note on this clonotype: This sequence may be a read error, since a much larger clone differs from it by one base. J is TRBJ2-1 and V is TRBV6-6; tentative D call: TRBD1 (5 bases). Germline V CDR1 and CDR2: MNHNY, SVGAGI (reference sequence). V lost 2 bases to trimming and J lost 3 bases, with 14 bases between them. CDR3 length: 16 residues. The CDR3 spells CASSYRKDIFYNEQFF. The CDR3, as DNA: TGTGCCAGCAGTTACCGTAAGGACATCTTCTACAATGAGCAGTTCTTC.

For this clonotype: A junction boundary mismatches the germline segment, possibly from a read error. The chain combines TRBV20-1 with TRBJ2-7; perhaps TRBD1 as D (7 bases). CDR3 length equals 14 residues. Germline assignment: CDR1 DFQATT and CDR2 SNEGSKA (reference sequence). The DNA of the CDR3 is TGCAGTGCTGGAGAAGACAGGGAGGCCTACGAGCAGTACTTC. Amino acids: CSAGEDREAYEQYF.

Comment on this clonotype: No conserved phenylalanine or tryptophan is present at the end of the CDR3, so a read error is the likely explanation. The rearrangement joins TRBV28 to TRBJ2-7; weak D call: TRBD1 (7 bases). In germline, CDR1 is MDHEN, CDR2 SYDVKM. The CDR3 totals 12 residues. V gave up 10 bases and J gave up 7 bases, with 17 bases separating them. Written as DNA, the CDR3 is TGTGCCACCATCAGGGGGGCGAGGGAGCAGTACTCC. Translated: CATIRGAREQYS.